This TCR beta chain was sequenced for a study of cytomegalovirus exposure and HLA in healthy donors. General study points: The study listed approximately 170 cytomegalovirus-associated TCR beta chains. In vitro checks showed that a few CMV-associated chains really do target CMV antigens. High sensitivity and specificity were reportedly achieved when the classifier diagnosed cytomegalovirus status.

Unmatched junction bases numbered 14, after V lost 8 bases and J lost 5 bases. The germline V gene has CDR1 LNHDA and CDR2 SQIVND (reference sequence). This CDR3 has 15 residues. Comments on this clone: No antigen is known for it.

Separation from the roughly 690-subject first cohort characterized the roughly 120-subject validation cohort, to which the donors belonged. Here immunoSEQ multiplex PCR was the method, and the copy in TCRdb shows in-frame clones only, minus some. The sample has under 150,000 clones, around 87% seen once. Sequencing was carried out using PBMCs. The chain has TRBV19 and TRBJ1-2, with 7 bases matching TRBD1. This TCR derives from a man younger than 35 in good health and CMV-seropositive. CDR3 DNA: TGTGCCAGTGGGCTTCGACCGGGACAGTATTATGGCTACACCTTC. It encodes CASGLRPGQYYGYTF. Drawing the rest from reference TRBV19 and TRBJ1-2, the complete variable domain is DGGITQSPKYLFRKEGQNVTLSCEQNLNHDAMYWYRQDPGQGLRLIYYSQIVNDFQKGDIAEGYSVSREKKESFPLTVTSAQKNPTAFYLCASGLRPGQYYGYTFGSGTRLTVV.